A single sample is the source of the 4 T cell receptor beta chains below, sequenced in a study of cytomegalovirus exposure and HLA in healthy donors (TCRdb year 2017). Libraries came from the immunoSEQ multiplex PCR assay. The multiplex PCR relied on a mix of 60 forward primers for TCR Vbeta segments and 13 reverse primers for TCR Jbeta segments. As stored in TCRdb, this immuneACCESS dataset retains in-frame rearrangements with V and J assigned. A fraction of the clones does not appear; measured against another copy, unresolved V genes explain less than half of the discrepancy, and the remainder lacks a known reason. The sample table lists about 160,000 clones, roughly 76% of them with a count of one. Jointly, the top ten make up more than 1.2% of the sample. Sequences were obtained from PBMCs. The origin of the receptors is a man between 60 and 70 years old in good health and CMV-seronegative.

The CDR3 loop is CAARLAGGDTQYF. In DNA, the CDR3 is TGTGCCGCCCGACTAGCGGGAGGAGATACGCAGTATTTT. The chain couples TRBV27 to TRBJ2-3; TRBD2 matches at 13 bases. Germline V gives CDR1 MNHEY, CDR2 SMNVEV (reference sequence). Trimming at V came to 11 bases and at J to 5 bases, leaving 4 bases not matched to a gene. This CDR3 contains 13 residues.

The table lists this clone with a few counts. This sequence joins TRBV4-1 and TRBJ2-3; 7 nucleotides match TRBD2. V lost 4 bases to trimming and J lost 0 bases; unmatched junction nucleotides: 7. Germline V gene sequence: CDR1 MGHRA, CDR2 YSYEKL. CDR3 length: 16 residues. The CDR3 loop is CASSPQRGQSTDTQYF. CDR3 DNA sequence: TGCGCCAGCAGCCCTCAGCGGGGCCAGAGCACAGATACGCAGTATTTT.

This clone was seen a handful of times. The rearrangement joins TRBV15 to TRBJ2-4, with 7 positions matching TRBD1. The V gene's germline CDR1 is LNHNV and CDR2 YYDKDF (reference sequence). This CDR3 comprises 16 residues. After removal of 4 bases from V and 7 bases from J, the junction contained 13 bases not matched to a gene. The DNA for the CDR3 is TGTGCCACCAGCACCCTACAGGGGCGCGAGGTCAACATTCAGTACTTC. Translating it yields CATSTLQGREVNIQYF. Based on the CDR3 plus reference TRBV15 and TRBJ2-4, the full variable domain is DAMVIQNPRYQVTQFGKPVTLSCSQTLNHNVMYWYQQKSSQAPKLLFHYYDKDFNNEADTPDNFQSRRPNTSFCFLDIRSPGLGDTAMYLCATSTLQGREVNIQYFGAGTRLSVL.

The chain couples TRBV28 to TRBJ2-7, with 9 positions matching TRBD1. The germline V gene has CDR1 MDHEN and CDR2 SYDVKM. This CDR3 has 15 residues. The J segment lost 4 bases and the V segment lost 3 bases, leaving 7 bases of the junction unmatched. CDR3 protein: CASSFPDRGVYEQYF. CDR3 sequence (DNA): TGTGCCAGCAGTTTCCCCGACAGGGGGGTGTACGAGCAGTACTTC.